This T cell receptor beta chain comes out of a study of CD8 T cells in ankylosing spondylitis. Trimming stripped 9 bases from V and 4 bases from J, with 13 bases between. The CDR3 is 13 residues long. The germline CDR1 and CDR2 sequences are KGHDR and SFDVKD. In the case of this clonotype: Its antigen remains unknown.

Study results and caveats: For ankylosing spondylitis blood, a TCR beta motif of several highly homologous variants appeared characteristic. The study looked at matched synovial fluid samples from ankylosing spondylitis patients. Disease-linked clones were reported to be significantly enriched there.

TCRdb used MiXCR to reprocess the 5' RACE reads, holding one entry per CDR3 protein. Of some 450,000 distinct CDR3 sequences detected, over 15% appear once; the ten largest clones hold about 0.94%. The specimen sequenced was blood, either unsorted or a sorted T cell fraction (not recorded which). This receptor was obtained from a male donor with ankylosing spondylitis. The chain employs TRBV24-1 and TRBJ2-3; a weak D match, TRBD2 (5 bases). The CDR3 DNA follows: TGTGCCACCCGCATCACGGGGTCAGATACGCAGTATTTT. Its translation: CATRITGSDTQYF.